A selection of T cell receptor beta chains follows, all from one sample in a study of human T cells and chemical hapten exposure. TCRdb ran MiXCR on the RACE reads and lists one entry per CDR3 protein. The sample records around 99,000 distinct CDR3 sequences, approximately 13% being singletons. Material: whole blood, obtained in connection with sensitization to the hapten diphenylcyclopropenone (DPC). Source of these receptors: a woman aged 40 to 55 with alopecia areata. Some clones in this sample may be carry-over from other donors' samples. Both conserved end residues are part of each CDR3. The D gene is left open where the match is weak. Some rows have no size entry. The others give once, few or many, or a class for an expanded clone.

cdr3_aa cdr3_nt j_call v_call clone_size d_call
CASSQKGTDEQYF TGTGCCAGCAGCCAAAAGGGGACGGACGAGCAGTACTTC TRBJ2-7 TRBV3-1 . .
CASSLSANSPLHF TGTGCCAGCAGTTTATCGGCCAATTCACCCCTCCACTTT TRBJ1-6 TRBV28 many .
CASSLAPSGSRTGELFF TGTGCCAGCAGCTTAGCACCTAGCGGGAGTCGGACCGGGGAGCTGTTTTTT TRBJ2-2 TRBV7-3 many TRBD2
CASSQGGSGQETQYF TGTGCCAGCAGCCAAGGCGGGAGCGGCCAAGAGACCCAGTACTTC TRBJ2-5 TRBV14 . TRBD2
CASSQDIGGEYEQYF TGCGCCAGCAGCCAAGATATTGGGGGGGAGTACGAGCAGTACTTC TRBJ2-7 TRBV4-3 . TRBD2
CASSFSARGGEFF TGTGCCAGTAGCTTCTCTGCGCGAGGGGGGGAGTTCTTC TRBJ2-1 TRBV19 . .
CASRSGQGPDTQYF TGTGCCAGCCGCTCAGGACAGGGCCCAGATACGCAGTATTTT TRBJ2-3 TRBV27 few TRBD1
CASSYSGNYEQYF TGTGCCAGCAGTTACAGCGGGAATTACGAGCAGTACTTC TRBJ2-7 TRBV6-5 once TRBD2
CASSHRDRARLGYGYTF TGTGCCAGTAGTCATCGGGACAGGGCCCGTCTCGGCTATGGCTACACCTTC TRBJ1-2 TRBV19 few TRBD1
CSARSWTSFGEQYF TGCAGTGCTAGGAGCTGGACGTCCTTCGGCGAGCAGTACTTC TRBJ2-7 TRBV20-1 many .
CASSLASGLTDTQYF TGTGCCAGCAGCTTAGCTAGCGGCCTCACAGATACGCAGTATTTT TRBJ2-3 TRBV7-2 . .
CASSGGTVQETQYF TGTGCCAGCAGCGGAGGGACGGTCCAAGAGACCCAGTACTTC TRBJ2-5 TRBV9 . .
CASSSTALNTEAFF TGTGCCAGCAGTAGTACAGCCTTGAACACTGAAGCTTTCTTT TRBJ1-1 TRBV28 few .
CASSMPSGRLSYNEQFF TGTGCCAGTAGTATGCCTAGCGGGAGGTTGTCCTACAATGAGCAGTTCTTC TRBJ2-1 TRBV19 few TRBD2
CSGKGSGRGLAETQYF TGCAGTGGAAAGGGGAGTGGCAGGGGGCTTGCAGAGACCCAGTACTTC TRBJ2-5 TRBV20-1 many TRBD1
CASSFTSRRRIAEAFF TGTGCCAGCAGTTTCACCTCGCGTAGGAGGATCGCTGAAGCTTTCTTT TRBJ1-1 TRBV6-2/TRBV6-3 . .
CASGAGAFSTDTQYF TGTGCCAGCGGAGCGGGGGCGTTTAGCACAGATACGCAGTATTTT TRBJ2-3 TRBV19 few TRBD2
CASSLDRGVNEQFF TGTGCCAGCAGCTTAGACAGGGGTGTTAATGAGCAGTTCTTC TRBJ2-1 TRBV11-2 . .
CASTLAGGNEQFF TGTGCCAGCACACTAGCGGGAGGCAATGAGCAGTTCTTC TRBJ2-1 TRBV10-3 . TRBD2
CASILGLAAKQETQYF TGCGCCAGCATCTTAGGACTAGCGGCAAAGCAAGAGACCCAGTACTTC TRBJ2-5 TRBV4-1 many TRBD2
CASSATSAQETQYF TGTGCCAGCTCAGCGACTAGCGCCCAAGAGACCCAGTACTTC TRBJ2-5 TRBV18 . TRBD2
CAIRATGSTDTQYF TGTGCCATCAGAGCGACAGGGAGCACAGATACGCAGTATTTT TRBJ2-3 TRBV10-3 few TRBD1
CASSRTGAPQGEKLFF TGTGCCAGCTCACGAACGGGCGCTCCTCAGGGAGAAAAACTGTTTTTT TRBJ1-4 TRBV18 many .
CASSPRRGDGYTF TGTGCCAGCTCCCCCCGGAGAGGGGATGGCTACACCTTC TRBJ1-2 TRBV2 few .
CASSFGQGGYGYTF TGTGCCAGCAGTTTTGGGCAGGGGGGCTATGGCTACACCTTC TRBJ1-2 TRBV27 many TRBD1
CASPHAGSGRTETQYF TGTGCCAGCCCCCATGCGGGTAGCGGGAGGACCGAGACCCAGTACTTC TRBJ2-5 TRBV9 . TRBD2
CASSPGTSLADTQYF TGTGCCAGCAGCCCCGGGACTAGTCTGGCAGATACGCAGTATTTT TRBJ2-3 TRBV5-4 many TRBD2
CASSLRPSGANVLTF TGTGCCAGCAGCCTACGCCCTTCTGGGGCCAACGTCCTGACTTTC TRBJ2-6 TRBV3-1 . .
CSAIGTQNTGELFF TGCAGTGCTATCGGGACGCAGAACACCGGGGAGCTGTTTTTT TRBJ2-2 TRBV20-1 . .
CSVQLAGHNEQFF TGCAGCGTTCAACTAGCGGGGCACAATGAGCAGTTCTTC TRBJ2-1 TRBV29-1 . TRBD2
CASSTPGQGFYEQYF TGTGCCAGTTCAACTCCGGGACAGGGGTTCTACGAGCAGTACTTC TRBJ2-7 TRBV18 many TRBD1
CASSSPTSGSHNEQFF TGTGCCAGCAGTTCCCCGACTAGCGGGAGCCACAATGAGCAGTTCTTC TRBJ2-1 TRBV28 few TRBD2
CASSRGDSGPSNEQFF TGTGCCAGCTCACGTGGGGACTCTGGGCCCTCAAATGAGCAGTTCTTC TRBJ2-1 TRBV11-3 few .
CASSVGRNRGGALNTEAFF TGTGCCAGCAGCGTAGGGCGAAACAGGGGTGGGGCATTGAACACTGAAGCTTTCTTT TRBJ1-1 TRBV9 many TRBD1
CASIYHPSEQYF TGTGCCAGCATATACCACCCCTCCGAGCAGTACTTC TRBJ2-7 TRBV2 . .
CASSQGRGPGNTIYF TGCGCCAGCAGCCAAGGGCGGGGGCCTGGAAACACCATATATTTT TRBJ1-3 TRBV4-3 . .
CASSLARDGPYEQYF TGTGCTAGCAGCTTAGCCCGGGACGGTCCCTACGAGCAGTACTTC TRBJ2-7 TRBV7-7 few .
CASSPRTGNNEQFF TGTGCCAGCAGCCCCAGGACAGGGAACAATGAGCAGTTCTTC TRBJ2-1 TRBV9 . TRBD1
CASSLAPSAKLSYEQYF TGCGCCAGCAGCTTGGCTCCTAGCGCGAAACTCTCCTACGAGCAGTACTTC TRBJ2-7 TRBV5-1 few .